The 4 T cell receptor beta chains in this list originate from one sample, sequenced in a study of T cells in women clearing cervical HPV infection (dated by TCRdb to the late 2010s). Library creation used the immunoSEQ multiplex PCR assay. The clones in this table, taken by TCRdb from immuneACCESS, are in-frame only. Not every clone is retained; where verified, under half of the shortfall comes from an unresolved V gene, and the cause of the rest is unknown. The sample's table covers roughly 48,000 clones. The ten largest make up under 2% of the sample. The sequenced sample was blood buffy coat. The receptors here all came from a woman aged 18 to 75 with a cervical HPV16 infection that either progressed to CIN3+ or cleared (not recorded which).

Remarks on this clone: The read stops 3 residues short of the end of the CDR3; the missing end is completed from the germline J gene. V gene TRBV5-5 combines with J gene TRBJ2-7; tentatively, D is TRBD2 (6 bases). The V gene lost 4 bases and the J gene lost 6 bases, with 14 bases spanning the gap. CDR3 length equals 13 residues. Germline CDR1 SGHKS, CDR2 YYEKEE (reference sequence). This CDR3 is CASSIQEGLEQYF. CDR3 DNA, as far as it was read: TGTGCCAGCAGCATCCAGGAGGGACTCGAG.

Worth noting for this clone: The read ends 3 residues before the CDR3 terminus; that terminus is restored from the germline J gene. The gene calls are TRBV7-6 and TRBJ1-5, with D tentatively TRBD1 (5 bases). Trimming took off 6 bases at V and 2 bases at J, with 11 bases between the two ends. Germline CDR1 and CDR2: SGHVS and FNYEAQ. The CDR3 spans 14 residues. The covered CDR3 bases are TGTGCCAGCAGTCTGGGGGGAGGCAATCAGCCC. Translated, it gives CASSLGGGNQP. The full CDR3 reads CASSLGGGNQPQHF.

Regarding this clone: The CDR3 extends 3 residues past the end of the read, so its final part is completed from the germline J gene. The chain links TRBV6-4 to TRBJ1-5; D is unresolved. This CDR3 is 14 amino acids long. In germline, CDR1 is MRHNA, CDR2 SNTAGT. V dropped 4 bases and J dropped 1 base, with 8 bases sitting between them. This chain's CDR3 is CASSAEGSNQPQHF. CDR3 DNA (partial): TGTGCCAGCAGTGCTGAAGGGAGCAATCAGCCC.

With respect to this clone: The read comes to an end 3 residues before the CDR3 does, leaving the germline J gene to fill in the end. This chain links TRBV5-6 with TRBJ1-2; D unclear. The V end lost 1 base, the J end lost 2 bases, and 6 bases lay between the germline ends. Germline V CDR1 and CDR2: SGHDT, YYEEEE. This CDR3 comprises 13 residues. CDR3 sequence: CASSLQRNYGYTF. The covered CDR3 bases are TGTGCCAGCAGCTTGCAAAGGAACTATGGC.